This T cell receptor beta chain stems from a study of vaccination effects on CD4 cells after COVID-19. Sequencing was preceded by expansion of antigen-specific CD4+ T cells with viral peptide pools in the ViraFEST assay. Cells that had been cultured for 10 days were the source of isolated CD4+ T cells. People in the vaccine group had not been infected with SARS-CoV-2 before, and their nucleocapsid antibodies were negative. This clone was detected once. As yet, its antigen is unknown. Method: immunoSEQ multiplex PCR; TCRdb's copy keeps in-frame clones and lacks some. The top ten clones hold 8% to 11% of a sample with 78,000 or so clones, 78% of them seen once. Germline V gene lookup returns CDR1 SNHLY and CDR2 FYNNEI. This CDR3 region has 15 residues. The J segment lost 4 bases and the V segment lost 8 bases, leaving 12 bases of the junction unmatched.

The gene calls are TRBV2 and TRBJ2-5; TRBD1 matches 8 bases. The sequencing here drew on CD4+ T cells from PBMCs cultured with SARS-CoV-2 spike peptides, taken before COVID-19 vaccination. The TCR originated in a human donor who received a COVID-19 vaccine. CDR3 loop: CASSADRGLVETQYF. CDR3 coding DNA: TGTGCCAGCTCGGCCGACAGGGGCCTAGTAGAGACCCAGTACTTC.